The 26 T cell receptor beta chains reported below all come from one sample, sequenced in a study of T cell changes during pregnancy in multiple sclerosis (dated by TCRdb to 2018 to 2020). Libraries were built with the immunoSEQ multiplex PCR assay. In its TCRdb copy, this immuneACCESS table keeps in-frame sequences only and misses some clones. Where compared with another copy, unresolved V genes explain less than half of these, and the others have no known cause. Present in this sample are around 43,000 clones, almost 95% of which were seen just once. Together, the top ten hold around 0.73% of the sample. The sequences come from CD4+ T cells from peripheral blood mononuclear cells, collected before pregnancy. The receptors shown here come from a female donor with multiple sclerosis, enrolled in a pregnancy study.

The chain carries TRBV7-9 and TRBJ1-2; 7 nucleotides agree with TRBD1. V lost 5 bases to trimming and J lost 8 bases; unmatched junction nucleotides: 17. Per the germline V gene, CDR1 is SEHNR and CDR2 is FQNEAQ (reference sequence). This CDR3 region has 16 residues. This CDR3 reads CASSPPGTVLGMGYTF. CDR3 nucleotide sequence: TGTGCCAGCAGCCCCCCCGGGACAGTCCTTGGTATGGGCTACACCTTC.

The CDR3 DNA reads TGTGCCAGCAGCTTAGCGGGCAGGGAGGATGGCTACACCTTC. Its protein product is CASSLAGREDGYTF. The V gene is TRBV7-6, the J gene TRBJ1-2, with D possibly being TRBD1 (5 bases). Trimming cost V 0 bases and J 6 bases, with 11 bases left between them. This CDR3 has 14 amino acids. Germline V gene lookup returns CDR1 SGHVS and CDR2 FNYEAQ.

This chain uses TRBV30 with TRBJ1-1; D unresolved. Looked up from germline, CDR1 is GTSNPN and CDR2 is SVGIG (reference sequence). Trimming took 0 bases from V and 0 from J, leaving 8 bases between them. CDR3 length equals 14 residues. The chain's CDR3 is CAWSVETMNTEAFF. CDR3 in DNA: TGTGCCTGGAGTGTAGAGACTATGAACACTGAAGCTTTCTTT.

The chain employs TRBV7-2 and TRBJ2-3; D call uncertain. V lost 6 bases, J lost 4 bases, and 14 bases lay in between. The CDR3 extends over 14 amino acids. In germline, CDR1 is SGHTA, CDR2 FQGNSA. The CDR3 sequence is CASRSGSVPDTQYF. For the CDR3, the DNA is TGTGCCAGCAGATCCGGGTCGGTCCCAGATACGCAGTATTTT.

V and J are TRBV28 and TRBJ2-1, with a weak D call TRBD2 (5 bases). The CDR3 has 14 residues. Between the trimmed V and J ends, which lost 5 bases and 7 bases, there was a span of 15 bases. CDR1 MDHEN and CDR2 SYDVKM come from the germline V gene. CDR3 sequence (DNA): TGTGCCAGCAGTCCAACAACTAGGGTTAATGAGCAGTTCTTC. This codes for CASSPTTRVNEQFF.

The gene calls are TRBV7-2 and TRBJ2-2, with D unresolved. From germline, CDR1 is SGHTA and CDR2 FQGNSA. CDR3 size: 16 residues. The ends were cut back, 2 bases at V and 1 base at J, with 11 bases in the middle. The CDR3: CASSLKVGGNTGELFF. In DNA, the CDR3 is TGTGCCAGCAGCTTAAAAGTCGGCGGGAACACCGGGGAGCTGTTTTTT.

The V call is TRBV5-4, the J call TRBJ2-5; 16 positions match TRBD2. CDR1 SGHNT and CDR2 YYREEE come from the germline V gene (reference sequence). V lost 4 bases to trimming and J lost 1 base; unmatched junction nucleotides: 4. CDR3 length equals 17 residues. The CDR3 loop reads CASSTGTSGGVQETQYF. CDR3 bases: TGTGCCAGCAGCACAGGGACTAGCGGGGGGGTCCAAGAGACCCAGTACTTC.

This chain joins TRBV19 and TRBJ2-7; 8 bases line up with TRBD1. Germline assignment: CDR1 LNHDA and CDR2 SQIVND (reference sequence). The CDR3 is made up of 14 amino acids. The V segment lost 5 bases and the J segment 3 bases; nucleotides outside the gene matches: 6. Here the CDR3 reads CASSPRQGYYEQYF. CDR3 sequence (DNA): TGTGCCAGTAGTCCGCGACAGGGGTACTACGAGCAGTACTTC.

The CDR3 bases are TGTGCCAGCGGTGGGCTGGGGCAGGGGTTTAATGAGCAGTTCTTC. It translates to CASGGLGQGFNEQFF. The chain recombines TRBV19 with TRBJ2-1, with a tentative D call TRBD1 (6 bases). V lost 9 bases, J lost 7 bases, and 22 bases lay in between. The CDR3 contains 15 residues. The germline gives CDR1 LNHDA, CDR2 SQIVND (reference sequence).

The CDR3 is CASSLGRDLRRNEQFF. CDR3 DNA: TGTGCCAGCAGCTTAGGCCGGGACTTACGGCGCAATGAGCAGTTCTTC. V usage is TRBV11-2 and J usage is TRBJ2-1; possible D gene TRBD2, 6 bases. V was pared by 1 base and J by 6 bases, with 16 bases between. The CDR3 has 16 residues. The germline V gene has CDR1 SGHAT and CDR2 FQNNGV.

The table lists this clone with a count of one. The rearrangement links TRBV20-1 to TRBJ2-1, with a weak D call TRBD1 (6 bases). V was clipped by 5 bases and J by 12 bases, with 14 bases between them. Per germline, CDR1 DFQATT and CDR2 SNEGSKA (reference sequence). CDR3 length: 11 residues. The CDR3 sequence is CSAERQERQFF. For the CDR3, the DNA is TGCAGTGCTGAAAGACAGGAAAGGCAGTTCTTC.

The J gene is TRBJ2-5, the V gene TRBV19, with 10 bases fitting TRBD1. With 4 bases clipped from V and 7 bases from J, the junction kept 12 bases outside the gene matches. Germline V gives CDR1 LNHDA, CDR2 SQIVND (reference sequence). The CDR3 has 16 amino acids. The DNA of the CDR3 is TGTGCCAGTAGTAGCAACCTCGGGACAGGGGAGGTGACCCAGTACTTC. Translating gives CASSSNLGTGEVTQYF.

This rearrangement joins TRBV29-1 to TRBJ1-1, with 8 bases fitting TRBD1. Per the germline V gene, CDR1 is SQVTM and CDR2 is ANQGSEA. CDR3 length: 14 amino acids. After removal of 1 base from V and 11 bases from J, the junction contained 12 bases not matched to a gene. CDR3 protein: CSVEVWMQGAGAFF. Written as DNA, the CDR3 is TGCAGCGTTGAAGTGTGGATGCAGGGGGCCGGGGCTTTCTTT.

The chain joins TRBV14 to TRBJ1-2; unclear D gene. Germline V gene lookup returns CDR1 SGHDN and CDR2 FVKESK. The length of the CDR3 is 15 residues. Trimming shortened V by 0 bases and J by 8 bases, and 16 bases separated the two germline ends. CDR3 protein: CASSQESRPRFGYTF. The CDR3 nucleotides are TGTGCCAGCAGCCAAGAATCCAGGCCACGCTTCGGCTACACCTTC.

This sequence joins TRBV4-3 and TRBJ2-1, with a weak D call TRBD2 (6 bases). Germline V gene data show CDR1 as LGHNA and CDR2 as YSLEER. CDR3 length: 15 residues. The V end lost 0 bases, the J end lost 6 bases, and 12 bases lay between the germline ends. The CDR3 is CASSQDALAANEQFF. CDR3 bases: TGCGCCAGCAGCCAAGATGCCTTAGCGGCCAATGAGCAGTTCTTC.

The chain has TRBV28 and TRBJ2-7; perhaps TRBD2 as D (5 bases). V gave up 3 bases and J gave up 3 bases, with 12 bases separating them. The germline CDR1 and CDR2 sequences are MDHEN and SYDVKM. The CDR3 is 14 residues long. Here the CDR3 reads CASSLHGRDYEQYF. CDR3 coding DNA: TGTGCCAGCAGTTTGCACGGCCGGGACTACGAGCAGTACTTC. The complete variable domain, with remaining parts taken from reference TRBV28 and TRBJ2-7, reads DVKVTQSSRYLVKRTGEKVFLECVQDMDHENMFWYRQDPGLGLRLIYFSYDVKMKEKGDIPEGYSVSREKKERFSLILESASTNQTSMYLCASSLHGRDYEQYFGPGTRLTVT.

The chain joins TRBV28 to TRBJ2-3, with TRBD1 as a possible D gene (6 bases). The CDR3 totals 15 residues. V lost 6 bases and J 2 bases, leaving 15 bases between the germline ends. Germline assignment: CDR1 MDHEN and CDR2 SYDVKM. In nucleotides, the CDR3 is TGTGCCAGCAGCACGGTCAGGGGAATCACAGATACGCAGTATTTT. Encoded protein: CASSTVRGITDTQYF.

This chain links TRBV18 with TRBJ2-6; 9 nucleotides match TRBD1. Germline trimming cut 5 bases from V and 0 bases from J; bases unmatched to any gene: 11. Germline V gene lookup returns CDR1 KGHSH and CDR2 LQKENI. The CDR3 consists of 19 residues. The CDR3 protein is CASSSFSSDRGSGANVLTF. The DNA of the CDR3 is TGTGCCAGCTCATCCTTCTCGTCGGACAGGGGCTCTGGGGCCAACGTCCTGACTTTC.

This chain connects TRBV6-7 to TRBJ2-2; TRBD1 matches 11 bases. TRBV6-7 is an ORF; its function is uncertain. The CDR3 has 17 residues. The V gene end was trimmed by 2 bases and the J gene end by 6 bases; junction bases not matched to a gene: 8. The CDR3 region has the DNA TGTGCCAGCAGTTACGCGAGAGTGGGACAGGGGGCCGGGGAGCTGTTTTTT. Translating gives CASSYARVGQGAGELFF.

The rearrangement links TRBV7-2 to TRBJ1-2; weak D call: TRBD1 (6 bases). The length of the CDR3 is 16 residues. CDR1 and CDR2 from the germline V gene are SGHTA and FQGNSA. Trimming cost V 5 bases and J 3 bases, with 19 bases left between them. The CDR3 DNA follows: TGTGCCAGCAGCATCCAGACCTACAGGGACCACTATGGCTACACCTTC. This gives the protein CASSIQTYRDHYGYTF. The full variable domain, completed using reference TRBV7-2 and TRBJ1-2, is GAGVSQSPSNKVTEKGKDVELRCDPISGHTALYWYRQSLGQGLEFLIYFQGNSAPDKSGLPSDRFSAERTGGSVSTLTIQRTQQEDSAVYLCASSIQTYRDHYGYTFGSGTRLTVV.

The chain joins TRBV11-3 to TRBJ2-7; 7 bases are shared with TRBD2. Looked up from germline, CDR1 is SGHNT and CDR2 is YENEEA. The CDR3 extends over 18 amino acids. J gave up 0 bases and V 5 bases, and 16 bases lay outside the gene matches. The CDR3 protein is CASSPPLHPSGLSYEQYF. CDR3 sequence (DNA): TGTGCCAGCAGCCCGCCGCTGCATCCTAGCGGCCTCTCCTACGAGCAGTACTTC.

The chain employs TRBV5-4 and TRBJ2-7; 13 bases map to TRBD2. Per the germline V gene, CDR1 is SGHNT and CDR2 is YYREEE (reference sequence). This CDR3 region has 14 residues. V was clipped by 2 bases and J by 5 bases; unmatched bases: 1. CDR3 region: CASSFGTSGNEQYF. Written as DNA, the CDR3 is TGTGCCAGCAGCTTCGGGACTAGCGGGAACGAGCAGTACTTC.

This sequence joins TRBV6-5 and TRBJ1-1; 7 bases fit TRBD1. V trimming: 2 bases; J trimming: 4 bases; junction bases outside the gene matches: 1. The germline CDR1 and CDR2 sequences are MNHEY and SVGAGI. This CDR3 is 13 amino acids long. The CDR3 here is CASSYDRATEAFF. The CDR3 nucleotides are TGTGCCAGCAGTTACGACAGGGCCACTGAAGCTTTCTTT.

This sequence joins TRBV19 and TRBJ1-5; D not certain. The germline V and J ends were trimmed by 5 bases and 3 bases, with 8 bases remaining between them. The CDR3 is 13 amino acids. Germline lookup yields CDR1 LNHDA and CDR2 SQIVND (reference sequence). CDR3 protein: CASSHSLNQPQHF. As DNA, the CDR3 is TGTGCCAGTAGTCACAGCCTCAATCAGCCCCAGCATTTT.

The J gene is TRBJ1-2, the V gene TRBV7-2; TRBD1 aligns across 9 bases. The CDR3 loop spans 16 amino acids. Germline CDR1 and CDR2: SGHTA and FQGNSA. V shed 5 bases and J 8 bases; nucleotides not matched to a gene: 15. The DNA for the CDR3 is TGTGCCAGCAGCCAAGACGCCGGGACAGGGCTACGAGGCTACACCTTC. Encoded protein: CASSQDAGTGLRGYTF.

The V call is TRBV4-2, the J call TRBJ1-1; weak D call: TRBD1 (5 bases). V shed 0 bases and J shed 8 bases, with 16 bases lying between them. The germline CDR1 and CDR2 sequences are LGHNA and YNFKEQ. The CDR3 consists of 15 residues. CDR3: CASSQDPVGDGEAFF. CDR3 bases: TGTGCCAGCAGCCAAGATCCGGTAGGGGATGGCGAAGCTTTCTTT.